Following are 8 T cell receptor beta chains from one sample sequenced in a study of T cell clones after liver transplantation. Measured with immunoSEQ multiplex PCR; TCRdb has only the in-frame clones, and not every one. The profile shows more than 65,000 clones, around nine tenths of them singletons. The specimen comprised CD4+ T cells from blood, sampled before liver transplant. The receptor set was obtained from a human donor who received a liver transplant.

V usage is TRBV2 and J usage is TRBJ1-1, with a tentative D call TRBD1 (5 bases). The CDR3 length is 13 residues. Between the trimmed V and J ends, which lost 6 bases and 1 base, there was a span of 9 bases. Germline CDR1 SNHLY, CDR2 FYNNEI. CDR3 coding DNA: TGTGCCAGCAGCAATCAGGGGAACACTGAAGCTTTCTTT. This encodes CASSNQGNTEAFF.

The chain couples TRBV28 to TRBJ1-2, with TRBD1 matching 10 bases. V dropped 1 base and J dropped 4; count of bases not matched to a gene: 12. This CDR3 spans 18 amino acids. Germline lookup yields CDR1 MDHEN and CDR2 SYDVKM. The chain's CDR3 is CASSLFGQGVLLFYGYTF. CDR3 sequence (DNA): TGTGCCAGCAGTTTATTCGGACAGGGGGTTCTTCTCTTCTATGGCTACACCTTC.

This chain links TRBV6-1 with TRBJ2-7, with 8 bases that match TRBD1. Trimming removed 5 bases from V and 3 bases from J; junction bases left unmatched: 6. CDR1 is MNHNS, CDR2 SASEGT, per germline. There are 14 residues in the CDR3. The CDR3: CASSTGTGIYEQYF. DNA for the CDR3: TGTGCCAGCAGTACCGGGACAGGCATCTACGAGCAGTACTTC.

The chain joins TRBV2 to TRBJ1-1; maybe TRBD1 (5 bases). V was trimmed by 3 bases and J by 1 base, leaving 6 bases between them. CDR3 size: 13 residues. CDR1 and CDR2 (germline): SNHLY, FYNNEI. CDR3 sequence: CASSEGRNTEAFF. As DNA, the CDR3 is TGTGCCAGCAGTGAGGGGCGGAACACTGAAGCTTTCTTT.

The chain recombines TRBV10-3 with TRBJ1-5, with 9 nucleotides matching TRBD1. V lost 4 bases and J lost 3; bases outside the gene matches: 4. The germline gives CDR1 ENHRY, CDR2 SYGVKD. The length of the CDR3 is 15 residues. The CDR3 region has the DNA TGTGCCATCAGTGGGGGACAGGGCCTCAATCAGCCCCAGCATTTT. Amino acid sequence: CAISGGQGLNQPQHF.

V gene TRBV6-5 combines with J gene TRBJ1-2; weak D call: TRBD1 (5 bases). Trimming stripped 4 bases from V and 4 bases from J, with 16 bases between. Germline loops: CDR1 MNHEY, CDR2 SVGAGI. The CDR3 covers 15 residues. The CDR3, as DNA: TGTGCCAGCAGTTTCGGGGGAGCAGGGACCTATGGCTACACCTTC. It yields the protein CASSFGGAGTYGYTF.

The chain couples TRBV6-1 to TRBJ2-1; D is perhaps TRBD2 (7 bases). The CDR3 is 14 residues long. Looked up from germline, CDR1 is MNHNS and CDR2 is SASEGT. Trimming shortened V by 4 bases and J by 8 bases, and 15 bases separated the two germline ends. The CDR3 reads CASSAGGLMYEQFF. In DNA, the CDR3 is TGTGCCAGCAGTGCCGGGGGGCTGATGTATGAGCAGTTCTTC.

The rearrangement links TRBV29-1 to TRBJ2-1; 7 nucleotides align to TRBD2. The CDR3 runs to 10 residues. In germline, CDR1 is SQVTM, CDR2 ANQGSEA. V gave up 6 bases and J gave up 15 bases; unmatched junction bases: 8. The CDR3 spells CSVTGPGGFF. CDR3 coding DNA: TGCAGCGTCACCGGACCGGGGGGGTTCTTC.